These 24 T cell receptor beta chains originate from one sample sequenced in a study of blood T cell repertoires in COVID-19. Clones were sequenced by immunoSEQ multiplex PCR, and TCRdb holds only the in-frame ones, with some missing. This sample has about 190,000 clones; around 91% occur once, and the top ten carry 0.6% to 0.8%. Sequenced input: peripheral blood. The receptors here all came from a man over 45 with acute or convalescent COVID-19.

A few counts support this clone. This chain connects TRBV9 to TRBJ1-1; tentatively, D is TRBD1 (5 bases). Trimming shortened V by 3 bases and J by 2 bases, and 8 bases separated the two germline ends. The germline CDR1 and CDR2 sequences are SGDLS and YYNGEE. This CDR3 region has 13 residues. The CDR3 sequence is CASSATGNTEAFF. DNA for the CDR3: TGTGCCAGCAGCGCAACAGGAAACACTGAAGCTTTCTTT.

The chain employs TRBV11-2 and TRBJ2-1; possible D gene TRBD1, 6 bases. V was pared by 1 base and J by 5 bases, with 18 bases between. The CDR3 runs 17 residues. The germline V gene encodes CDR1 SGHAT and CDR2 FQNNGV. This chain's CDR3 is CASSLGGGSGTNNEQFF. Written as DNA, the CDR3 is TGTGCCAGCAGCTTAGGTGGGGGCTCCGGGACAAACAATGAGCAGTTCTTC. Full variable domain (rest looked up from reference TRBV11-2 and TRBJ2-1): EAGVAQSPRYKIIEKRQSVAFWCNPISGHATLYWYQQILGQGPKLLIQFQNNGVVDDSQLPKDRFSAERLKGVDSTLKIQPAKLEDSAVYLCASSLGGGSGTNNEQFFGPGTRLTVL.

This chain links TRBV2 with TRBJ1-1, with D perhaps TRBD1 (6 bases). The CDR3 consists of 15 residues. Germline CDR1 SNHLY, CDR2 FYNNEI. Trimming removed 6 bases from V and 0 bases from J, with 14 bases in between. The chain's CDR3 is CASRASAGVNTEAFF. The CDR3 bases are TGTGCCAGCAGGGCGTCTGCAGGGGTGAACACTGAAGCTTTCTTT.

As regards this clone: The same CDR3 is also encoded by other DNA sequences in this sample. V is TRBV19 and J is TRBJ2-7; TRBD1 is a possible D gene (5 bases). The CDR3 is 15 residues long. Germline CDR1 LNHDA, CDR2 SQIVND (reference sequence). V lost 6 bases and J 3 bases, leaving 18 bases between the germline ends. DNA of the CDR3: TGTGCCAGTAGCGTCTATGGAGACAGTAGCTACGAGCAGTACTTC. Protein: CASSVYGDSSYEQYF.

The chain uses TRBV4-3 and TRBJ1-1; no definite D call. V lost 0 bases to trimming and J lost 1 base, with 9 bases between them. CDR3 length equals 15 residues. Germline values: CDR1 LGHNA, CDR2 YSLEER. CDR3 DNA sequence: TGCGCCAGCAGCCAAGATGACCGAGGGAACACTGAAGCTTTCTTT. Translating gives CASSQDDRGNTEAFF.

V gene TRBV24-1 combines with J gene TRBJ2-5; D is possibly TRBD1 (6 bases). This CDR3 has 12 residues. V was shortened by 11 bases and J by 6 bases, with 15 bases between the two germline ends. The germline V gene has CDR1 KGHDR and CDR2 SFDVKD. CDR3 DNA: TGTGCCATACTACAGGGTTTTCAGACCCAGTACTTC. Amino acids: CAILQGFQTQYF.

V is TRBV7-9 and J is TRBJ1-6, with 7 nucleotides matching TRBD1. J gave up 7 bases and V 4 bases, and 1 base lay outside the gene matches. The CDR3 has 13 residues. CDR1 is SEHNR and CDR2 is FQNEAQ in the germline V gene (reference sequence). CDR3 in DNA: TGTGCCAGCAGCTCGACAGGGAATTCACCCCTCCACTTT. This codes for CASSSTGNSPLHF. The full variable domain, rest sourced from reference TRBV7-9 and TRBJ1-6, is DTGVSQNPRHKITKRGQNVTFRCDPISEHNRLYWYRQTLGQGPEFLTYFQNEAQLEKSRLLSDRFSAERPKGSFSTLEIQRTEQGDSAMYLCASSSTGNSPLHFGNGTRLTVT.

The chain links TRBV28 to TRBJ1-2, with 7 bases fitting TRBD1. Trimming cost V 6 bases and J 3 bases; bases outside gene matches: 4. The germline V gene has CDR1 MDHEN and CDR2 SYDVKM. This CDR3 is built from 13 residues. The CDR3 coding sequence is TGTGCCAGCAGGTCCGGGACAGACTATGGCTACACCTTC. This gives the protein CASRSGTDYGYTF.

The chain couples TRBV2 to TRBJ2-2; TRBD2 matches at 7 bases. Germline loops: CDR1 SNHLY, CDR2 FYNNEI. J was trimmed by 5 bases and V by 8 bases; bases with no gene match: 8. CDR3 length equals 14 residues. As DNA, the CDR3 is TGTGCCAGCCGCTCTGCGGGGGTAACCGGGGAGCTGTTTTTT. Its protein is CASRSAGVTGELFF.

V gene TRBV10-2 combines with J gene TRBJ1-2; 7 bases are shared with TRBD1. The length of the CDR3 is 16 residues. Germline V lookup: CDR1 WSHSY, CDR2 SAAADI. Trimming cost V 4 bases and J 4 bases; bases outside gene matches: 12. The CDR3 sequence is CASSGQTGEDPYGYTF. CDR3 bases: TGCGCCAGCAGTGGTCAAACAGGGGAGGACCCCTATGGCTACACCTTC.

The sample holds one count of this clone. V usage is TRBV4-3 and J usage is TRBJ1-3; the D gene is possibly TRBD1 (6 bases). This CDR3 region has 16 residues. V lost 1 base and J 0 bases, leaving 10 bases between the germline ends. Germline CDR1 and CDR2: LGHNA and YSLEER. The CDR3, as DNA: TGCGCCAGCAGCCAAGCTTGGACAGCCTCTGGAAACACCATATATTTT. It yields the protein CASSQAWTASGNTIYF.

The rearrangement uses TRBV29-1 and TRBJ2-7; 7 bases are shared with TRBD2. Trimming removed 6 bases from V and 2 bases from J; junction bases left unmatched: 4. Germline assignment: CDR1 SQVTM and CDR2 ANQGSEA. The CDR3 runs 12 residues. The CDR3, as DNA: TGCAGCGTGTCTAGCGGTACCTACGAGCAGTACTTC. Its translation: CSVSSGTYEQYF.

The chain employs TRBV7-9 and TRBJ2-7; 8 bases line up with TRBD1. The V gene end was trimmed by 5 bases and the J gene end by 7 bases; junction bases not matched to a gene: 7. Per germline, CDR1 SEHNR and CDR2 FQNEAQ (reference sequence). This CDR3 region has 13 residues. The CDR3 sequence: CASSTYDRGEQYF. The CDR3 region has the DNA TGTGCCAGCAGCACGTACGACAGGGGAGAGCAGTACTTC.

This rearrangement joins TRBV18 to TRBJ1-2, with 8 positions matching TRBD1. J lost 8 bases, V lost 3 bases, and 5 bases had no gene match. CDR1 and CDR2 (germline): KGHSH, LQKENI. This CDR3 contains 13 residues. The CDR3 nucleotides read TGTGCCAGCTCACCGGACAGGGCACAGGGCTACACCTTC. Its translation is CASSPDRAQGYTF.

The chain uses TRBV27 and TRBJ2-5, with TRBD2 identical over 12 bases. V trimming: 5 bases; J trimming: 5 bases; junction bases outside the gene matches: 6. The CDR3 covers 15 residues. Germline V gives CDR1 MNHEY, CDR2 SMNVEV (reference sequence). CDR3 in DNA: TGTGCCAGCAGTCGGACTAGCGGGGAGTGGGAGACCCAGTACTTC. Its translation is CASSRTSGEWETQYF.

The rearrangement uses TRBV4-1 and TRBJ2-7; D remains ambiguous. CDR3 length: 14 residues. V was trimmed by 0 bases and J by 3 bases, leaving 9 bases between them. Germline V gene lookup returns CDR1 MGHRA and CDR2 YSYEKL. The CDR3, as DNA: TGCGCCAGCAGCCAAGAAGGAGCGAGCTACGAGCAGTACTTC. Amino acids: CASSQEGASYEQYF.

V is TRBV6-2 or TRBV6-3 and J is TRBJ2-1; a weak D match, TRBD2 (6 bases). The CDR3 consists of 17 residues. With 5 bases removed from V and 0 bases from J, the gap between germline ends came to 17 bases. Germline CDR1 reads MNHEY; CDR2 reads SVGEGT. The CDR3 spells CASSTPGLGSSYNEQFF. CDR3 coding DNA: TGTGCCAGCAGTACTCCGGGACTGGGGAGCTCCTACAATGAGCAGTTCTTC.

V and J are TRBV7-9 and TRBJ2-5, with a tentative D call TRBD2 (6 bases). CDR1 and CDR2 from the germline V gene are SEHNR and FQNEAQ (reference sequence). This CDR3 comprises 16 residues. Trimming cost V 0 bases and J 4 bases, with 15 bases left between them. As DNA, the CDR3 is TGTGCCAGCAGCTTAGCCCACCTTCTCGGGGGAGAGACCCAGTACTTC. Amino acids: CASSLAHLLGGETQYF.

The genes are TRBV6-6 and TRBJ1-4; 7 positions match TRBD1. CDR3 length equals 15 residues. The germline CDR1 and CDR2 sequences are MNHNY and SVGAGI (reference sequence). V was clipped by 4 bases and J by 0 bases; unmatched bases: 2. CDR3 sequence reads: CASSFGQATNEKLFF. As DNA, the CDR3 is TGTGCCAGCAGTTTTGGACAGGCAACTAATGAAAAACTGTTTTTT.

The J gene is TRBJ2-5, the V gene TRBV6-6; D remains unclear. CDR1 MNHNY and CDR2 SVGAGI come from the germline V gene (reference sequence). The CDR3 loop spans 12 amino acids. Between the trimmed V and J ends, which lost 8 bases and 2 bases, there was a span of 9 bases. This chain's CDR3 is CASGEVQETQYF. CDR3 DNA: TGTGCCAGCGGAGAAGTACAAGAGACCCAGTACTTC.

The CDR3 loop is CAWSSNTRMNTEAFF. For the CDR3, the DNA is TGTGCCTGGAGTTCAAACACCAGGATGAACACTGAAGCTTTCTTT. This chain joins TRBV30 and TRBJ1-1; no firm D call. With 2 bases removed from V and 0 bases from J, the gap between germline ends came to 13 bases. Germline lookup yields CDR1 GTSNPN and CDR2 SVGIG (reference sequence). CDR3 size: 15 residues. The entire variable domain, with the rest obtained from reference TRBV30 and TRBJ1-1, is as follows: SQTIHQWPATLVQPVGSPLSLECTVEGTSNPNLYWYRQAAGRGLQLLFYSVGIGQISSEVPQNLSASRPQDRQFILSSKKLLLSDSGFYLCAWSSNTRMNTEAFFGQGTRLTVV.

V and J are TRBV4-1 and TRBJ1-2, with D maybe TRBD1 (6 bases). Germline loops: CDR1 MGHRA, CDR2 YSYEKL. The CDR3 consists of 16 residues. V shed 0 bases and J shed 6 bases, with 17 bases lying between them. The CDR3: CASSQEHFNRVDGYTF. For the CDR3, the DNA is TGCGCCAGCAGCCAAGAACATTTTAACAGGGTGGATGGCTACACCTTC.

The DNA for the CDR3 is TGCGCCAGCAGCCAAGAAAGGGCTGCTAGCGGGGGGCCGGGAGCCAAAAACATTCAGTACTTC. It yields the protein CASSQERAASGGPGAKNIQYF. This chain joins TRBV4-1 and TRBJ2-4, with TRBD2 matching over 11 bases. The ends lost 0 bases at V and 0 bases at J; junction bases unmatched: 13. The CDR3 is made up of 21 amino acids. Germline-derived CDR1 and CDR2 are MGHRA and YSYEKL.

V gene TRBV4-2 combines with J gene TRBJ1-1, with D tentatively TRBD1 (5 bases). With 4 bases removed from V and 10 bases from J, the gap between germline ends came to 25 bases. CDR1 is LGHNA, CDR2 YNFKEQ, per germline. The CDR3 contains 16 residues. The CDR3 reads CASSLGLPAVAVGAFF. The DNA for the CDR3 is TGTGCCAGCAGCCTGGGACTGCCCGCTGTGGCAGTGGGAGCTTTCTTT.